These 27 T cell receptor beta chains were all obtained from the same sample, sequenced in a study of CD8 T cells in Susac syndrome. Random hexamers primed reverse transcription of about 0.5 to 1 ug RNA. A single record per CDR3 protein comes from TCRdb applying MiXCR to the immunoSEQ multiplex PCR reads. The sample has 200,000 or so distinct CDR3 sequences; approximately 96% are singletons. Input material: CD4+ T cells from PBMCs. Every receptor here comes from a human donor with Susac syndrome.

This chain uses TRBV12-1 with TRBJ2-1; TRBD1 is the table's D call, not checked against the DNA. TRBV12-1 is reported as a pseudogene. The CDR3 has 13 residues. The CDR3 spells CASSPPIYNEQFF. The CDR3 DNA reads TGTGCCAGCAGCCCCCCAATCTACAATGAGCAGTTCTTC.

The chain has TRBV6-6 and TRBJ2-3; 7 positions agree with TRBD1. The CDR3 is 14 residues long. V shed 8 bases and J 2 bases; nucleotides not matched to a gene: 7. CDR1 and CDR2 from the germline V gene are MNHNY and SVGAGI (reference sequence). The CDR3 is CASDRDSLTDTQYF. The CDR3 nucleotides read TGTGCCAGCGATAGGGACAGCCTCACAGATACGCAGTATTTT.

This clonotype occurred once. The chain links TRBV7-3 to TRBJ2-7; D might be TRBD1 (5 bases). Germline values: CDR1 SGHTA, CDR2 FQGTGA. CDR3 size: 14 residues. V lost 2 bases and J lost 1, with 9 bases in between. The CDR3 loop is CASSLLAGSYEQYF. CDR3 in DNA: TGTGCCAGCAGCTTATTGGCAGGGTCCTACGAGCAGTACTTC.

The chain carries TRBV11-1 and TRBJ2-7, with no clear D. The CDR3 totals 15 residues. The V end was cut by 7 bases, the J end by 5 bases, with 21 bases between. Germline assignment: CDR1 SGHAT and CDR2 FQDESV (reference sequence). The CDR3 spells CASTLIPTAIHEQYF. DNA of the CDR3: TGTGCCAGCACCCTGATTCCAACTGCCATCCACGAGCAGTACTTC.

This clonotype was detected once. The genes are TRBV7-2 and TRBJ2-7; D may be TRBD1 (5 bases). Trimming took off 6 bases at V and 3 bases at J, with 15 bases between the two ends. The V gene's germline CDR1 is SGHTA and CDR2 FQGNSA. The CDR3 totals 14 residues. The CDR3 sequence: CASRVMAGNYEQYF. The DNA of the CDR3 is TGTGCCAGCAGGGTGATGGCAGGGAACTACGAGCAGTACTTC.

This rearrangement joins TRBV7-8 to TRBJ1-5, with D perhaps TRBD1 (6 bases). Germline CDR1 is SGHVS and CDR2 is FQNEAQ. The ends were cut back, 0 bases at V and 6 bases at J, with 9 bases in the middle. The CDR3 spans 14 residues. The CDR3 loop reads CASSLAQGAQPQHF. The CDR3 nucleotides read TGTGCCAGCAGCTTAGCACAGGGAGCTCAGCCCCAGCATTTT.

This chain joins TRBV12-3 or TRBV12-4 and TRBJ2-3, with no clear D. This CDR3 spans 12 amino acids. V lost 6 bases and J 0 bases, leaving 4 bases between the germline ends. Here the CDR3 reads CASSASTDTQYF. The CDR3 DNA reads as TGTGCCAGCAGCGCGAGCACAGATACGCAGTATTTT.

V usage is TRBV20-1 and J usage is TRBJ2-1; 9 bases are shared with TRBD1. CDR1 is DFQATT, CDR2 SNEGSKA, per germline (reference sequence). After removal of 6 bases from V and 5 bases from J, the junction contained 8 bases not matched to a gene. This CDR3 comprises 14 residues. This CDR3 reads CSAKRGQGNNEQFF. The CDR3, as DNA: TGCAGTGCCAAAAGGGGACAGGGCAACAATGAGCAGTTCTTC.

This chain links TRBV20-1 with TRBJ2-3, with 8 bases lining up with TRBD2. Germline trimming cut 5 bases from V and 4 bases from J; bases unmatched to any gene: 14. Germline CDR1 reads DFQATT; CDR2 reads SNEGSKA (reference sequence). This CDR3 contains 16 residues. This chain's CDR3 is CSAEPEQGGGPDTQYF. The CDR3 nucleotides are TGCAGTGCTGAACCAGAACAGGGCGGGGGGCCAGATACGCAGTATTTT.

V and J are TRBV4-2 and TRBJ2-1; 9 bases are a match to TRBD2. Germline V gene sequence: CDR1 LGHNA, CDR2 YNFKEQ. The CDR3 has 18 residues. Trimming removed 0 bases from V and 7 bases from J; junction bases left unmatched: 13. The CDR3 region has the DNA TGTGCCAGCAGCCAAGAGGGGGCCTTGGCGGGGGGGCGGAATGAGCAGTTCTTC. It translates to CASSQEGALAGGRNEQFF.

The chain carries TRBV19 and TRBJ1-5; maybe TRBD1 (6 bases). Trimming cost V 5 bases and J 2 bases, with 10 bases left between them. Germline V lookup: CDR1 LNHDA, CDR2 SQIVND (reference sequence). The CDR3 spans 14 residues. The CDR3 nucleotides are TGTGCCAGTAGTCCAAGGACAGGCAATCAGCCCCAGCATTTT. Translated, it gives CASSPRTGNQPQHF. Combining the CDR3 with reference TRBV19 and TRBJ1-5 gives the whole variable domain DGGITQSPKYLFRKEGQNVTLSCEQNLNHDAMYWYRQDPGQGLRLIYYSQIVNDFQKGDIAEGYSVSREKKESFPLTVTSAQKNPTAFYLCASSPRTGNQPQHFGDGTRLSIL.

This CDR3 reads CASSQARLGAETQYF. For the CDR3, the DNA is TGTGCCAGCAGCCAGGCAAGGCTGGGGGCAGAGACCCAGTACTTC. This chain joins TRBV4-2 and TRBJ2-5; D is possibly TRBD1 (6 bases). The germline gives CDR1 LGHNA, CDR2 YNFKEQ. This CDR3 is 15 amino acids long. Trimming removed 3 bases at V and 4 bases at J, with 15 bases between.

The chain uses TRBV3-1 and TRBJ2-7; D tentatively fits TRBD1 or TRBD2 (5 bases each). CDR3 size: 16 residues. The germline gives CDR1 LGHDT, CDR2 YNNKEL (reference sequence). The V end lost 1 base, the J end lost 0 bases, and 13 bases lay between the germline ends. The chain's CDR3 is CASSQATGLISYEQYF. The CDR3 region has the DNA TGTGCCAGCAGCCAAGCGACGGGGCTGATCTCCTACGAGCAGTACTTC.

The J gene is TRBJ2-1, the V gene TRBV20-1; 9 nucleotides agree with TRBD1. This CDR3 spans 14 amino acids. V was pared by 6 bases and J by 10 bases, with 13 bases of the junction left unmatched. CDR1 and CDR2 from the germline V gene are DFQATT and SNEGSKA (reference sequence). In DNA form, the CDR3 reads TGCAGTGCGCCAGACAGGGGGGCCCTTACGGAGCAGTTCTTC. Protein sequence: CSAPDRGALTEQFF.

In DNA form, the CDR3 reads TGCGCCAGCAGCCCCCCGGCGGCAGGTGGAACTTACAATGAGCAGTTCTTC. This encodes CASSPPAAGGTYNEQFF. The chain combines TRBV4-1 with TRBJ2-1, with D unresolved. The ends were cut back, 4 bases at V and 4 bases at J, with 20 bases in the middle. CDR1 and CDR2 (germline): MGHRA, YSYEKL. The CDR3 covers 17 residues.

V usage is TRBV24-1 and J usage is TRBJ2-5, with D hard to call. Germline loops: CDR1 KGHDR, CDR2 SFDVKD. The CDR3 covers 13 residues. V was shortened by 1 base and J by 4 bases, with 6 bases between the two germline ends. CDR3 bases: TGTGCCACCAGTGATTTCTTTGGAGAGACCCAGTACTTC. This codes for CATSDFFGETQYF.

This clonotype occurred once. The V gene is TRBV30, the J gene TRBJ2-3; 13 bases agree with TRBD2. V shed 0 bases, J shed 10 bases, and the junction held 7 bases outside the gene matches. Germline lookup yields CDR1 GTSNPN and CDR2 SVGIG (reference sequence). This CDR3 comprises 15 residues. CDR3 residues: CAWSVGLAGSGAQYF. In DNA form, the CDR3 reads TGTGCCTGGAGTGTGGGACTAGCGGGGTCCGGGGCGCAGTATTTT.

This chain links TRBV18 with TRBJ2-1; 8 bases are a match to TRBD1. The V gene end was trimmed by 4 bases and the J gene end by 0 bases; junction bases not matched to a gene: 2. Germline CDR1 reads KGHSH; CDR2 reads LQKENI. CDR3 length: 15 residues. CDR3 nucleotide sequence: TGTGCCAGCTCACGGACAGGGAGCTCCTACAATGAGCAGTTCTTC. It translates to CASSRTGSSYNEQFF.

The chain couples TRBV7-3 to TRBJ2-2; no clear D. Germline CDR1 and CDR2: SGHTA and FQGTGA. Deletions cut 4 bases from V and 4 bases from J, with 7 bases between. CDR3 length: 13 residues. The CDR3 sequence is CASSSGGTGELFF. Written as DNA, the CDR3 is TGTGCCAGCAGCTCCGGCGGCACCGGGGAGCTGTTTTTT.

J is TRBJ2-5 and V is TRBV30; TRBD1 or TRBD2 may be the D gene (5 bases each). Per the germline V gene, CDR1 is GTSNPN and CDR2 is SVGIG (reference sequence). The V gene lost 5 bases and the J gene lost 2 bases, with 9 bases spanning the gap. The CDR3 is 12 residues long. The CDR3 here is CAWGGRQETQYF. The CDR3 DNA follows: TGTGCCTGGGGGGGACGGCAAGAGACCCAGTACTTC.

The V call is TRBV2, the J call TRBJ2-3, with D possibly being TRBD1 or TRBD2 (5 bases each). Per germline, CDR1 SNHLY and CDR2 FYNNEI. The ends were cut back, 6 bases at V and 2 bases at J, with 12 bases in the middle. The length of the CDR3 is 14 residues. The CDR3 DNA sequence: TGTGCCAGCAGGTACGGGGCATTCACAGATACGCAGTATTTT. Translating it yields CASRYGAFTDTQYF.

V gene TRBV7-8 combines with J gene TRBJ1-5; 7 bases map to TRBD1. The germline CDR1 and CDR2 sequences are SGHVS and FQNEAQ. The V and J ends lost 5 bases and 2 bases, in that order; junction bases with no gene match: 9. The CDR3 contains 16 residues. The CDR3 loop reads CASSPETGFGNQPQHF. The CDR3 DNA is TGTGCCAGCAGCCCCGAGACAGGGTTTGGCAATCAGCCCCAGCATTTT.

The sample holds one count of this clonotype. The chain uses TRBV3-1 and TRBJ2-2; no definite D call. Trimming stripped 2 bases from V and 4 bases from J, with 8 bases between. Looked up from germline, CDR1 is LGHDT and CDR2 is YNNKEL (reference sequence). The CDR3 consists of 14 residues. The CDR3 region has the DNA TGTGCCAGCAGCCAATGGCCCTTCACCGGGGAGCTGTTTTTT. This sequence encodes CASSQWPFTGELFF.

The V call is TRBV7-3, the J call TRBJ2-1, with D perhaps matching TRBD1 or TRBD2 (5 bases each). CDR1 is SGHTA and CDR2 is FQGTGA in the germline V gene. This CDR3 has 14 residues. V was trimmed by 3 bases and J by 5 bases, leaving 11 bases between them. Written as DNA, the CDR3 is TGTGCCAGCAGCTTGTCGGGACCTAACAATGAGCAGTTCTTC. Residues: CASSLSGPNNEQFF.

CDR3 in amino acids: CASSLDGTAPGANVLTF. The CDR3 DNA is TGTGCCAGCAGCTTAGACGGGACAGCCCCTGGGGCCAACGTCCTGACTTTC. The chain links TRBV7-9 to TRBJ2-6; 7 bases match TRBD1. The CDR3 length is 17 residues. Germline CDR1 and CDR2: SEHNR and FQNEAQ (reference sequence). The junction had 5 bases not matched to a gene; V was cut back by 1 base and J by 2 bases.

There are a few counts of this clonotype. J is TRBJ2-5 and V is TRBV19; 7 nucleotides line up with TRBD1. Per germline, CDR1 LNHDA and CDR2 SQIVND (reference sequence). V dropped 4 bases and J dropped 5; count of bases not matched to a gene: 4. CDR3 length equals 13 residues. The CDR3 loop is CASSTTGAETQYF. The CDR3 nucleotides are TGTGCCAGTAGTACAACAGGGGCCGAGACCCAGTACTTC.

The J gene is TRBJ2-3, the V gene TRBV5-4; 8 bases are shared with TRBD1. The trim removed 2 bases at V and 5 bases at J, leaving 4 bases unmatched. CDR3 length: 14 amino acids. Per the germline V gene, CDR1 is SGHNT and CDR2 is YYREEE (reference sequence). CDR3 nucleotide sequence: TGTGCCAGCAGCTTAGGACAGGGTCGAGATACGCAGTATTTT. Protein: CASSLGQGRDTQYF.